A single sample gave rise to the 10 T cell receptor beta chains below, sequenced in a study of shared clonotypes between healthy human individuals. This table comes from immunoSEQ multiplex PCR, and its TCRdb copy is limited to in-frame clones, with some not included. The table shows about 1.1 million clones, with about 84% occurring only once. The sample was memory CD4+ T cells from PBMCs. Subset specified: CD45RA-negative fraction. The receptors originated from a man between 18 and 35 years old in good health. Some clones in this sample may be carry-over from other donors' samples.

V usage is TRBV6-5 and J usage is TRBJ2-1; a possible D gene is TRBD2 (6 bases). Trimming removed 7 bases from V and 6 bases from J, with 16 bases in between. Looked up from germline, CDR1 is MNHEY and CDR2 is SVGAGI. The CDR3 extends over 14 amino acids. The CDR3 loop is CASKRREPINEQFF. For the CDR3, the DNA is TGTGCCAGCAAACGGCGGGAACCAATCAATGAGCAGTTCTTC.

The chain carries TRBV6-1 and TRBJ2-2; D gene unclear. Germline CDR1 is MNHNS and CDR2 is SASEGT. Trimming removed 7 bases from V and 0 bases from J, with 9 bases in between. The CDR3 is made up of 14 amino acids. CDR3 sequence: CASTAFANTGELFF. The CDR3 region has the DNA TGTGCCAGCACGGCCTTCGCGAACACCGGGGAGCTGTTTTTT.

Turning to this clone: In the same sample, other DNA sequences code for this CDR3. The J gene is TRBJ2-2, the V gene TRBV5-1; 10 bases match TRBD2. CDR1 and CDR2 from the germline V gene are SGHRS and YFSETQ. This CDR3 contains 15 residues. V lost 0 bases, J lost 6 bases, and 2 bases stayed unmatched. The CDR3 loop is CASSLGLAGAGELFF. The CDR3 region has the DNA TGCGCCAGCAGCTTGGGCCTAGCGGGAGCCGGGGAGCTGTTTTTT. The full variable domain, in which reference TRBV5-1 and TRBJ2-2 provide the parts outside the CDR3, is KAGVTQTPRYLIKTRGQQVTLSCSPISGHRSVSWYQQTPGQGLQFLFEYFSETQRNKGNFPGRFSGRQFSNSRSEMNVSTLELGDSALYLCASSLGLAGAGELFFGEGSRLTVL.

Points on this clone: This may be a read error, as it is one base from a much larger clone. This specimen includes other DNA sequences encoding the same CDR3. This chain's CDR3 is CSAGGDTEAFF. The CDR3 nucleotides are TGCAGTGCTGGGGGGGACACTGAAGCTTTCTTT. This rearrangement joins TRBV20-1 to TRBJ1-1; perhaps TRBD1 as D (5 bases). The CDR3 covers 11 residues. V was shortened by 5 bases and J by 3 bases, with 7 bases between the two germline ends. Germline lookup yields CDR1 DFQATT and CDR2 SNEGSKA (reference sequence).

This chain uses TRBV28 with TRBJ2-3, with TRBD2 matching over 8 bases. Germline trimming cut 8 bases from V and 1 base from J; bases unmatched to any gene: 11. This CDR3 has 16 residues. In germline, CDR1 is MDHEN, CDR2 SYDVKM. The CDR3 DNA reads as TGTGCCAGCTCTACCAGGGCTAGCGGGCGCACAGATACGCAGTATTTT. Translation gives CASSTRASGRTDTQYF. Full variable domain (outside the CDR3, taken from reference TRBV28 and TRBJ2-3): DVKVTQSSRYLVKRTGEKVFLECVQDMDHENMFWYRQDPGLGLRLIYFSYDVKMKEKGDIPEGYSVSREKKERFSLILESASTNQTSMYLCASSTRASGRTDTQYFGPGTRLTVL.

The chain employs TRBV15 and TRBJ2-5; the D gene is possibly TRBD2 (5 bases). V was shortened by 4 bases and J by 2 bases, with 17 bases between the two germline ends. The CDR3 is 16 amino acids. In germline, CDR1 is LNHNV, CDR2 YYDKDF (reference sequence). CDR3 sequence: CATSMAGGSQQETQYF. The CDR3 coding sequence is TGTGCCACCAGCATGGCGGGTGGGAGCCAGCAAGAGACCCAGTACTTC. Looking up the rest from reference TRBV15 and TRBJ2-5 gives the full variable domain: DAMVIQNPRYQVTQFGKPVTLSCSQTLNHNVMYWYQQKSSQAPKLLFHYYDKDFNNEADTPDNFQSRRPNTSFCFLDIRSPGLGDTAMYLCATSMAGGSQQETQYFGPGTRLLVL.

V gene TRBV28 combines with J gene TRBJ1-4, with D possibly TRBD1 on 6 matching bases. Germline CDR1 reads MDHEN; CDR2 reads SYDVKM. This CDR3 has 13 amino acids. The ends were cut back, 4 bases at V and 8 bases at J, with 11 bases in the middle. The CDR3 loop is CASSWGGPEKLFF. CDR3 in DNA: TGTGCCAGCAGTTGGGGGGGCCCGGAAAAACTGTTTTTT.

This clone appeared a single time. V gene TRBV5-1 combines with J gene TRBJ1-3; 10 bases map to TRBD1. CDR1 and CDR2 (germline): SGHRS, YFSETQ. Trimming cost V 3 bases and J 0 bases; bases outside gene matches: 6. The CDR3 loop spans 17 amino acids. The CDR3, as DNA: TGCGCCAGCAGCTCCGGACAGGGGGTTAGCTCTGGAAACACCATATATTTT. As protein: CASSSGQGVSSGNTIYF.

This rearrangement joins TRBV14 to TRBJ2-7; unclear D gene. CDR3 length equals 14 residues. Germline-derived CDR1 and CDR2 are SGHDN and FVKESK. The V end was cut by 1 base, the J end by 3 bases, with 10 bases between. The CDR3 bases are TGTGCCAGCAGCCAAGTTGGGTATGGCTACGAGCAGTACTTC. This encodes CASSQVGYGYEQYF.

This clone was counted many times. Other nucleotide sequences in the sample specify the same CDR3. This sequence joins TRBV4-1 and TRBJ2-5, with 10 bases identical to TRBD2. The CDR3 loop spans 15 amino acids. V lost 1 base to trimming and J lost 2 bases; unmatched junction nucleotides: 1. The germline gives CDR1 MGHRA, CDR2 YSYEKL. As DNA, the CDR3 is TGCGCCAGCAGCCAAGGGACTAGCGGACAAGAGACCCAGTACTTC. It specifies CASSQGTSGQETQYF.